These T cell receptor beta chains were read from a single sample in a study of T-cell memory formation after mild COVID-19. TCRdb recomputed calls from the 5' RACE reads with MiXCR, one row per CDR3 protein. The sample lists 280,000 or so distinct CDR3 sequences; approximately 7.6% were seen once. The sequenced sample was PBMCs or a T cell subset sorted from them (not recorded which). These receptors came from a man younger than 35 who had mild COVID-19 (a few samples of this study predate the infection). Cell type and time point are not known. Each CDR3 is given with its conserved first and last residue. A D gene is named only where the DNA matches it firmly. Clone size appears in some rows only: once, few, many, or a class for an expanded clone.

clone size,D gene,J gene,V gene,CDR3 DNA,CDR3 protein
.,TRBD1,TRBJ1-1,TRBV7-9,TGTGCCAGCAGCGTGACAGGGATTGGGACTGAAGCTTTCTTT,CASSVTGIGTEAFF
.,.,TRBJ1-6,TRBV7-9,TGTGCCAGCAGCTTGAGGGGACTATATAATTCACCCCTCCACTTT,CASSLRGLYNSPLHF
few,.,TRBJ1-4,TRBV7-9,TGTGCCAGCAGCTTAGGGGACACAACTAATGAAAAACTGTTTTTT,CASSLGDTTNEKLFF
few,TRBD1,TRBJ1-2,TRBV12-3/TRBV12-4,TGTGCCAGCAGTTTGGACAGGGACGAGGGCTACACCTTC,CASSLDRDEGYTF
many,TRBD1,TRBJ2-6,TRBV7-2,TGTGCCAGCAGCCTTTCGACAGGGCCATCCGCTGGGGCCAACGTCCTGACTTTC,CASSLSTGPSAGANVLTF
few,.,TRBJ2-1,TRBV9,TGTGCCAGCAGCGCCGGGGCTTACAATGAGCAGTTCTTC,CASSAGAYNEQFF
.,TRBD2,TRBJ2-1,TRBV7-9,TGTGCCAGCAGCTTAGCCGGGCTAGCGGGTACCAATGAGCAGTTCTTC,CASSLAGLAGTNEQFF
few,TRBD1,TRBJ1-1,TRBV20-1,TGCAGTGCTAGCCGACAGGGTGCTGAAGCTTTCTTT,CSASRQGAEAFF
.,.,TRBJ2-3,TRBV7-2,TGTGCCAGCAGCCCAAATGGACGCACAGATACGCAGTATTTT,CASSPNGRTDTQYF
.,TRBD2,TRBJ2-7,TRBV20-1,TGCAGTGCTAGAGATGAGGGAGGGGCTGTCCCCTACGAGCAGTACTTC,CSARDEGGAVPYEQYF
many,.,TRBJ2-7,TRBV5-1,TGCGCCAGCAGCTTGGCATGGCTAACAGCGTCCACCTATGTAACTTACGAGCAGTACTTC,CASSLAWLTASTYVTYEQYF
few,.,TRBJ2-3,TRBV29-1,TGCAGCGTATTTGGTTCGAGCACAGATACGCAGTATTTT,CSVFGSSTDTQYF
few,.,TRBJ2-5,TRBV4-1,TGCGCCAGCAGCCCCGGAACCCAAGAGACCCAGTACTTC,CASSPGTQETQYF
.,TRBD2,TRBJ2-2,TRBV4-2,TGTGCCAGCAGCCACGCCCCTGGGCTAGCGGGGACCGGGGAGCTGTTTTTT,CASSHAPGLAGTGELFF
few,TRBD2,TRBJ2-3,TRBV4-1,TGCGCCAGCAGCCAAGGAGTCTTCCTAGCGGGGGGGCGAAGTGTTTCAGATACGCAGTATTTT,CASSQGVFLAGGRSVSDTQYF
.,.,TRBJ1-2,TRBV5-4,TGTGCCAGCAGCTTAGGGGGATCTGGCTACACCTTC,CASSLGGSGYTF
.,TRBD2,TRBJ2-4,TRBV7-9,TGTGCCAGCAGCTTTAGCGGGGCTGGGACCCCTTTCATTCAGTACTTC,CASSFSGAGTPFIQYF
many,.,TRBJ2-2,TRBV6-5,TGTGCCACCTTCGGCGGGGAGCTGTTTTTT,CATFGGELFF
.,.,TRBJ1-5,TRBV5-1,TGCGCCAGCAGCCCGGGACACGACAATCAGCCCCAGCATTTT,CASSPGHDNQPQHF
few,.,TRBJ2-7,TRBV5-4,TGTGCCAGCAGTTTCGTTGGGGGGGCGTACGAGCAGTACTTC,CASSFVGGAYEQYF
few,.,TRBJ2-3,TRBV2,TGTGCCAGCCGCCGCACGGGGGAACACACAGATACGCAGTATTTT,CASRRTGEHTDTQYF
few,TRBD1,TRBJ1-6,TRBV12-3/TRBV12-4,TGTGCCAGCAGCTTCGCCGGGACAGTTAATTCACCCCTCCACTTT,CASSFAGTVNSPLHF
.,TRBD1,TRBJ2-3,TRBV29-1,TGCAGCGTGTGTCCCCAGGGGGCCAACACAGATACGCAGTATTTT,CSVCPQGANTDTQYF
.,TRBD1,TRBJ2-5,TRBV5-1,TGCGCCAGCAGCTTTTCAGGGGGTAACCTTAAGACCCAGTACTTC,CASSFSGGNLKTQYF
few,.,TRBJ1-2,TRBV7-3,TGTGCCAGCAGCTTAATAGGGGGGCCCTCTCTCTATGGCTACACCTTC,CASSLIGGPSLYGYTF
.,.,TRBJ2-2,TRBV5-1,TGCGCCAGTACCCCCGGGGATCACACCGGGGAGCTGTTTTTT,CASTPGDHTGELFF
.,.,TRBJ1-1,TRBV3-1,TGTGCCAGCAGCCGAAGGGGTACCACTGAAGCTTTCTTT,CASSRRGTTEAFF
few,TRBD1,TRBJ1-2,TRBV20-1,TGCAGTGCCGCAGGACAGGGAATTGTGGGCTACACCTTC,CSAAGQGIVGYTF
few,TRBD1,TRBJ1-6,TRBV6-5,TGTGCCAGCAGGACCGGGACAGGGGATTCACCCCTCCACTTT,CASRTGTGDSPLHF
few,TRBD1,TRBJ1-1,TRBV12-3/TRBV12-4,TGTGCCAGCAGTTTTCTGGAGGGGGCTACTGAAGCTTTCTTT,CASSFLEGATEAFF
.,.,TRBJ1-6,TRBV6-5,TGTGCCAGCAGTTACTCGCGGCCAGCAGCTAGCTCACCCCTCCACTTT,CASSYSRPAASSPLHF
few,.,TRBJ1-2,TRBV4-3,TGCGCCAGCAGCCCTGAGGGGGTGGGGTATGGCTACACCTTC,CASSPEGVGYGYTF
.,TRBD2,TRBJ2-5,TRBV4-3,TGCGCCAGCAGCCAAGATAATAGCGGGTCAGGGCAACAAGAGACCCAGTACTTC,CASSQDNSGSGQQETQYF
few,.,TRBJ1-1,TRBV5-1,TGCGCCAGCAGCATTACACCGGGACAAATGAACACTGAAGCTTTCTTT,CASSITPGQMNTEAFF
few,.,TRBJ1-2,TRBV5-1,TGCGCCAGCAGCGAAGCCGGGACCAACTATGGCTACACCTTC,CASSEAGTNYGYTF
.,.,TRBJ2-2,TRBV29-1,TGCAGCGCCTTTTTCGGGATTAACACCGGGGAGCTGTTTTTT,CSAFFGINTGELFF
.,TRBD1,TRBJ1-1,TRBV19,TGTGCCAGTAGACCCCCCGGACAGGGTTGGACTGAAGCTTTCTTT,CASRPPGQGWTEAFF
.,TRBD2,TRBJ2-2,TRBV7-3,TGTGCCAGCAGCTTACTCGGGACTACGAACACCGGGGAGCTGTTTTTT,CASSLLGTTNTGELFF
.,TRBD2,TRBJ2-4,TRBV6-7,TGTGCCAGCAGCACCCGCTGGGCGGGGGGGCCCCAAAACATTCAGTACTTC,CASSTRWAGGPQNIQYF
many,.,TRBJ1-1,TRBV4-3,TGCGCCAGCAGCCAACTAACCGGAGTAGGGGGGAGTGAAGCTTTCTTT,CASSQLTGVGGSEAFF
.,TRBD2,TRBJ2-5,TRBV3-1,TGTGCCAGCAGCCAAGACGCAGGGACTAAAGAGACCCAGTACTTC,CASSQDAGTKETQYF
.,TRBD2,TRBJ2-1,TRBV12-3/TRBV12-4,TGTGCCAGCAATGGCGGGGGGGCCCTTGAGCAGTTCTTC,CASNGGGALEQFF
few,.,TRBJ1-2,TRBV11-2,TGTGCCGGAGGGGGTAACTATGGCTACACCTTC,CAGGGNYGYTF
.,.,TRBJ2-5,TRBV7-9,TGTGCCAGCAGCCCTGGGACTTACCCAACCGGGACCCAGTACTTC,CASSPGTYPTGTQYF
.,TRBD1,TRBJ2-7,TRBV6-6,TGTGCCAGCAGTCCCGAGGGGGACAGGGTCCTCTACGAGCAGTACTTC,CASSPEGDRVLYEQYF
few,.,TRBJ2-7,TRBV7-6,TGTGCCAGCAGCTTGGAGGGGGTCTCCTACGAGCAGTACTTC,CASSLEGVSYEQYF
few,TRBD1,TRBJ1-2,TRBV6-5,TGTGCCAGCAGTCCACAGGGGGCGGCTGGGGGCTACACCTTC,CASSPQGAAGGYTF
.,.,TRBJ2-1,TRBV7-6,TGTGCCAGCAGCTTATACTTACGGACAGAGCAGTTCTTC,CASSLYLRTEQFF